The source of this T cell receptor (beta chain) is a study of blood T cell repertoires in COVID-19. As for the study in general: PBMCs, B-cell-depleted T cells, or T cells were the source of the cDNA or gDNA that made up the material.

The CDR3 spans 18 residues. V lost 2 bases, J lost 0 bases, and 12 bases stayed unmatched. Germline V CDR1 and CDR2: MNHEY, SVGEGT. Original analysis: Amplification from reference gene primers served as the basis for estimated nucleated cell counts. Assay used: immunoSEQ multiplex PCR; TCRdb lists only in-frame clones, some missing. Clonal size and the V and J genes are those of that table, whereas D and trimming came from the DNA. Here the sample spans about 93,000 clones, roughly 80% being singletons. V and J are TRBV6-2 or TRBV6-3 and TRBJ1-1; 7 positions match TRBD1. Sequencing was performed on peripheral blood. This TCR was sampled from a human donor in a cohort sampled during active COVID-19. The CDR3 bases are TGTGCCAGCAGTTACCCCCGTGGAGGGGGCCTCATGAACACTGAAGCTTTCTTT. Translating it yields CASSYPRGGGLMNTEAFF.